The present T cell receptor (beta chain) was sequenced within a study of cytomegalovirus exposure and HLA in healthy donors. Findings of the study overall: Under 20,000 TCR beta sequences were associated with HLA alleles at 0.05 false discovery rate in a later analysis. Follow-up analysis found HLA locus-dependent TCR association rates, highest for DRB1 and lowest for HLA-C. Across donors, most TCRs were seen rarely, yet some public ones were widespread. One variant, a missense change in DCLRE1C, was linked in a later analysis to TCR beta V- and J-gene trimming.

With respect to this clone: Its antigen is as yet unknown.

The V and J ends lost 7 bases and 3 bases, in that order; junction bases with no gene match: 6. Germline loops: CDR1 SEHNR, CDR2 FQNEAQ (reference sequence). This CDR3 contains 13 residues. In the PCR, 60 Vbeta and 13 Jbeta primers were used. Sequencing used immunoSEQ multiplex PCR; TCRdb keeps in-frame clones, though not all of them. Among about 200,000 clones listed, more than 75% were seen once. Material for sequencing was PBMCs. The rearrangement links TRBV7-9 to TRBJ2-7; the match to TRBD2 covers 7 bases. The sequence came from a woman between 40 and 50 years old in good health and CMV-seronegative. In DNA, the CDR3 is TGTGCCAGCACCCCTCCTAGCGGCTACGAGCAGTACTTC. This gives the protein CASTPPSGYEQYF.